These 8 T cell receptor beta chains were all obtained from the same sample, sequenced in a study of cytomegalovirus exposure and HLA in healthy donors. The PCR used 60 Vbeta and 13 Jbeta primers. Repertoires were generated with immunoSEQ multiplex PCR, while TCRdb's copy carries only in-frame clones and drops some. The sample lists some 140,000 clones; approximately 70% were seen once. The sequenced material came from PBMCs. The source is a human donor in good health.

The sample holds a few counts of this clone. The rearrangement links TRBV16 to TRBJ2-2, with D possibly being TRBD1 (5 bases). Trimming shortened V by 1 base and J by 6 bases, and 12 bases separated the two germline ends. The CDR3 totals 15 residues. In germline, CDR1 is KGHSY, CDR2 FQNENV. CDR3 sequence reads: CASSQFRATAGELFF. The CDR3 DNA reads TGTGCCAGCAGCCAATTCAGGGCGACAGCCGGGGAGCTGTTTTTT.

The genes are TRBV7-8 and TRBJ1-4; D is unresolved. Trimming removed 1 base at V and 13 bases at J, with 13 bases between. The CDR3 contains 13 residues. Germline-derived CDR1 and CDR2 are SGHVS and FQNEAQ. CDR3: CASSLEPEGRLFF. The CDR3 region has the DNA TGTGCCAGCAGCTTAGAACCGGAGGGTAGACTGTTTTTT.

The genes are TRBV7-8 and TRBJ1-2; 8 nucleotides align to TRBD1. Losses at the gene ends were 3 bases for V and 8 bases for J; bases not matched to a gene: 11. This CDR3 region has 15 residues. The germline V gene encodes CDR1 SGHVS and CDR2 FQNEAQ. The CDR3 reads CASSLGGQGAFGYTF. The CDR3 nucleotides read TGTGCCAGCAGCTTGGGGGGTCAGGGGGCGTTCGGCTACACCTTC.

The chain couples TRBV19 to TRBJ2-7; maybe TRBD2 (5 bases). The CDR3 is made up of 15 amino acids. Germline CDR1 is LNHDA and CDR2 is SQIVND (reference sequence). V lost 1 base, J lost 4 bases, and 14 bases lay in between. For the CDR3, the DNA is TGTGCCAGTAGTATAGCGAGCGGACCCACTTACGAGCAGTACTTC. Amino acids: CASSIASGPTYEQYF. The full variable domain, completed using reference TRBV19 and TRBJ2-7, is DGGITQSPKYLFRKEGQNVTLSCEQNLNHDAMYWYRQDPGQGLRLIYYSQIVNDFQKGDIAEGYSVSREKKESFPLTVTSAQKNPTAFYLCASSIASGPTYEQYFGPGTRLTVT.

This chain joins TRBV2 and TRBJ2-7; 11 bases match TRBD2. This CDR3 spans 17 amino acids. Germline-derived CDR1 and CDR2 are SNHLY and FYNNEI. The V gene end was trimmed by 6 bases and the J gene end by 2 bases; junction bases not matched to a gene: 12. The CDR3 sequence is CASRPPRGSGRAYEQYF. The CDR3 region has the DNA TGTGCCAGCAGGCCCCCCCGGGGTAGCGGGAGGGCCTACGAGCAGTACTTC.

The rearrangement links TRBV4-1 to TRBJ2-3; 7 bases are shared with TRBD1. The CDR3 covers 13 residues. Looked up from germline, CDR1 is MGHRA and CDR2 is YSYEKL. V was pared by 9 bases and J by 1 base, with 4 bases of the junction left unmatched. The CDR3 bases are TGCGCCAGTAACAGGGGCCGCACAGATACGCAGTATTTT. Translating it yields CASNRGRTDTQYF.

The V and J genes are TRBV28 and TRBJ2-7; D is possibly TRBD2 (5 bases). The V gene lost 3 bases and the J gene lost 2 bases, with 11 bases spanning the gap. CDR1 is MDHEN and CDR2 is SYDVKM in the germline V gene. The CDR3 runs to 14 residues. The CDR3 spells CASSFRGLTYEQYF. The CDR3 DNA follows: TGTGCCAGCAGTTTTCGCGGACTGACCTACGAGCAGTACTTC.

The J gene is TRBJ2-3, the V gene TRBV7-3, with D unresolved. The germline V gene encodes CDR1 SGHTA and CDR2 FQGTGA. The V end lost 8 bases, the J end lost 8 bases, and 2 bases lay between the germline ends. The CDR3 extends over 8 amino acids. Written as DNA, the CDR3 is TGTGCCAGCCGTACGCAGTATTTT. Its protein product is CASRTQYF.